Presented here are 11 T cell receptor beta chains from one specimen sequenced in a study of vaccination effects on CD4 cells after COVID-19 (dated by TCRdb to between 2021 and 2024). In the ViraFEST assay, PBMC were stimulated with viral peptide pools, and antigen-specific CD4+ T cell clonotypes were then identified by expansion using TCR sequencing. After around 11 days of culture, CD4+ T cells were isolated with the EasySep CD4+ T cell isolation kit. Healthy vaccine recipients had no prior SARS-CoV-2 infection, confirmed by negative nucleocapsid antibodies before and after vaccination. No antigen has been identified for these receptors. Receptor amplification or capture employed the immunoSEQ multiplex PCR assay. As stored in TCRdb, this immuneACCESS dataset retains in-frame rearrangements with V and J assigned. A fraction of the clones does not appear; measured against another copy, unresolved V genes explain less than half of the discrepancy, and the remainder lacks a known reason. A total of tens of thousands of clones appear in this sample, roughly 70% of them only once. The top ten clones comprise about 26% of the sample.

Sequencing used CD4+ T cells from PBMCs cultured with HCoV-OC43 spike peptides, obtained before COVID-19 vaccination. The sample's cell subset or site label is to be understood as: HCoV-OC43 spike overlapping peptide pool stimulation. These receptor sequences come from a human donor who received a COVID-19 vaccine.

CDR3 amino acids: CASRQYRERTEAFF. In DNA, the CDR3 is TGTGCCAGCCGACAGTACAGGGAACGCACTGAAGCTTTCTTT. The rearrangement uses TRBV6-5 and TRBJ1-1; D possibly corresponds to TRBD1 (6 bases). Germline V gene data show CDR1 as MNHEY and CDR2 as SVGAGI. V lost 8 bases and J lost 4, with 17 bases in between. The CDR3 spans 14 residues.

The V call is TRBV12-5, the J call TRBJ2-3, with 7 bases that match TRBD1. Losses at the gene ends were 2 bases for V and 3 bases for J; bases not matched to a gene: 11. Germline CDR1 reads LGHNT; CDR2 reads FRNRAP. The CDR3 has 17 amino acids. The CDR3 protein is CASGLLLQGNRTDTQYF. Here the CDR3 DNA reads TGTGCTAGTGGTTTGCTTCTACAGGGGAACCGTACAGATACGCAGTATTTT.

For the CDR3, the DNA is TGTGCCAGCAGCTTAGAGGGGCCGGCGGCCGGGGAGCTGTTTTTT. It yields the protein CASSLEGPAAGELFF. The chain has TRBV7-2 and TRBJ2-2; possible D gene TRBD1, 5 bases. The length of the CDR3 is 15 residues. V lost 1 base, J lost 6 bases, and 12 bases lay in between. Germline V gives CDR1 SGHTA, CDR2 FQGNSA.

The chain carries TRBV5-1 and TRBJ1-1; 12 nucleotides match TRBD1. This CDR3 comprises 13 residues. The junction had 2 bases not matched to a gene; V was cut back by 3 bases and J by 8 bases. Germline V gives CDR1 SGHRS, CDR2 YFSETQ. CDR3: CASSSGTGGEAFF. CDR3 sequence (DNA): TGCGCCAGCAGCTCCGGGACAGGGGGCGAAGCTTTCTTT.

CDR3 amino acids: CASSLYGRRSGNTIYF. In nucleotides, the CDR3 is TGTGCCAGCAGCTTATACGGGCGTCGGTCTGGAAACACCATATATTTT. The chain is built from TRBV7-9 and TRBJ1-3; the D is unclear. The V gene lost 2 bases and the J gene lost 1 base, with 12 bases spanning the gap. The CDR3 extends over 16 amino acids. Germline values: CDR1 SEHNR, CDR2 FQNEAQ (reference sequence). Full variable domain (rest looked up from reference TRBV7-9 and TRBJ1-3): DTGVSQNPRHKITKRGQNVTFRCDPISEHNRLYWYRQTLGQGPEFLTYFQNEAQLEKSRLLSDRFSAERPKGSFSTLEIQRTEQGDSAMYLCASSLYGRRSGNTIYFGEGSWLTVV.

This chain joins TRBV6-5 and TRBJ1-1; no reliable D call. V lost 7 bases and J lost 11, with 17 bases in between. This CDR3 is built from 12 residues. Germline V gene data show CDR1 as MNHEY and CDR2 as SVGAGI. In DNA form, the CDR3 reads TGTGCCAGCACCGCCGGGAGCGGTTGGGCTTTCTTT. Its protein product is CASTAGSGWAFF.

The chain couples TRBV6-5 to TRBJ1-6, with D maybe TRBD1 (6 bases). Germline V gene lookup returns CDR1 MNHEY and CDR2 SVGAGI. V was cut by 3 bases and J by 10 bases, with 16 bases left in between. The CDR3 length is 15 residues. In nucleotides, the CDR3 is TGTGCCAGCAGTTATCGGTGGGGGGCGCGATCACCCCTCCACTTT. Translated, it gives CASSYRWGARSPLHF.

The CDR3 nucleotides read TGTGCCTGGAGCCCTCCAGGGGTTCAGCCCCAGCATTTT. This codes for CAWSPPGVQPQHF. This chain connects TRBV30 to TRBJ1-5, with D possibly TRBD1 on 6 matching bases. Trimming shortened V by 3 bases and J by 6 bases, and 12 bases separated the two germline ends. CDR1 and CDR2 from the germline V gene are GTSNPN and SVGIG (reference sequence). This CDR3 region has 13 residues.

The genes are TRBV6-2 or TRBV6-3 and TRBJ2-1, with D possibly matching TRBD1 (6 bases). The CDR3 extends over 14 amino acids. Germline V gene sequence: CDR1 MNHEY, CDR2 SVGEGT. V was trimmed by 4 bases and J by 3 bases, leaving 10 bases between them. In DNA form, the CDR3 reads TGTGCCAGCAGTTCCGGGACACACTACAATGAGCAGTTCTTC. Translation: CASSSGTHYNEQFF.

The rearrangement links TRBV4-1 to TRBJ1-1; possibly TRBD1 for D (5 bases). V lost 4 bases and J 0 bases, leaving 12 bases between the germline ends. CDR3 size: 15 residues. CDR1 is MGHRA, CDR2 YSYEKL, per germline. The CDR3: CASSPGGGLNTEAFF. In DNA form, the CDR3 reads TGCGCCAGCAGCCCCGGTGGGGGGTTGAACACTGAAGCTTTCTTT.

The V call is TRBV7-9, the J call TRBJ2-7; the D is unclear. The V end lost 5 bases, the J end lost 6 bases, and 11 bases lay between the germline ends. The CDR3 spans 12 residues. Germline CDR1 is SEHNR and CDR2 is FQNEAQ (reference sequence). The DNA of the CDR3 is TGTGCCAGCAGCCCCCAATGGGGCGAGCAGTACTTC. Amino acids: CASSPQWGEQYF.